A selection of T cell receptor beta chains follows, all from one sample in a study of blood T cell repertoires in COVID-19. Here immunoSEQ multiplex PCR was the method, and the copy in TCRdb shows in-frame clones only, minus some. The sample lists about 490,000 clones, 80% to 90% occurring once. Sequencing was performed on peripheral blood. All receptors derive from a human donor in a cohort sampled during active COVID-19. Both conserved end residues are part of each CDR3. D genes are given only for firm matches. A row's size may be missing; if present it is once, few, many or a size class.

j_call | v_call | clone_size | d_call | cdr3_aa | cdr3_nt
TRBJ2-4 | TRBV19 | many | TRBD1 | CASSPTGVAKNIQYF | TGTGCCAGTAGTCCCACAGGGGTAGCCAAAAACATTCAGTACTTC
TRBJ1-6 | TRBV28 | - | - | CASSVEDRRTPLHF | TGTGCCAGCAGCGTCGAGGATCGGAGGACACCCCTCCACTTT
TRBJ2-2 | TRBV12-5 | - | TRBD2 | CASLASGREDTGELFF | TGTGCTAGTCTGGCTAGCGGGAGGGAGGACACCGGGGAGCTGTTTTTT
TRBJ2-5 | TRBV7-9 | - | TRBD2 | CASSPDRLAVQETQYF | TGTGCCAGCAGCCCAGACCGACTAGCGGTACAAGAGACCCAGTACTTC
TRBJ1-6 | TRBV7-2 | few | - | CASSLGGDGNSPLHF | TGTGCCAGCAGCTTAGGCGGGGACGGTAATTCACCCCTCCACTTT
TRBJ2-5 | TRBV5-1 | - | TRBD1 | CASSSRQGNLQETQYF | TGCGCCAGCAGCTCCAGACAGGGTAACCTTCAAGAGACCCAGTACTTC
TRBJ2-1 | TRBV7-9 | - | TRBD2 | CASSFRLAGGNNEQFF | TGTGCCAGCAGCTTTCGACTAGCGGGAGGGAACAATGAGCAGTTCTTC
TRBJ2-1 | TRBV9 | many | TRBD2 | CASSVEMGSSGSYNEQFF | TGTGCCAGCAGCGTAGAAATGGGGTCTAGCGGGTCCTACAATGAGCAGTTCTTC
TRBJ2-5 | TRBV3-1/TRBV3-2 | once | - | CASSQTGRGQETQYF | TGTGCCAGCAGCCAGACAGGACGGGGTCAAGAGACCCAGTACTTC
TRBJ2-3 | TRBV24-1 | - | TRBD2 | CATSDSSGRRHHTDTQYF | TGTGCCACCAGTGATTCTAGCGGGAGGAGGCACCACACAGATACGCAGTATTTT
TRBJ1-6 | TRBV9 | - | - | CASSVLPAGSNSPLHF | TGTGCCAGCAGCGTACTCCCGGCAGGTTCTAATTCACCCCTCCACTTT
TRBJ2-7 | TRBV19 | - | - | CASSKGGRYEQYF | TGTGCCAGTAGTAAGGGGGGGAGGTACGAGCAGTACTTC
TRBJ1-3 | TRBV5-4 | - | - | CASSLEASGNTIYF | TGTGCCAGCAGCTTGGAAGCTTCTGGAAACACCATATATTTT
TRBJ1-6 | TRBV5-4 | - | TRBD1 | CASSFTGTANSPLHF | TGTGCCAGCAGCTTCACAGGGACAGCCAATTCACCCCTCCACTTT
TRBJ2-1 | TRBV5-4 | - | - | CASSSRIAAYNEQFF | TGTGCCAGCAGCTCCCGGATAGCGGCATACAATGAGCAGTTCTTC
TRBJ1-5 | TRBV25-1 | once | TRBD1 | CASKQTGFNQPQHF | TGTGCCAGCAAACAGACAGGGTTTAATCAGCCCCAGCATTTT
TRBJ1-5 | TRBV4-2 | - | - | CASSQETQKMQPQHF | TGTGCCAGCAGCCAAGAAACACAAAAAATGCAGCCCCAGCATTTT
TRBJ1-1 | TRBV25-1 | - | TRBD1 | CASSEPPSTGRTEAFF | TGTGCCAGCAGTGAACCCCCTTCGACAGGGCGGACTGAAGCTTTCTTT
TRBJ1-6 | TRBV4-2 | - | TRBD1 | CASSLGDSDNSPLHF | TGTGCCAGCAGCCTAGGGGACAGCGATAATTCACCCCTCCACTTT
TRBJ1-4 | TRBV7-2 | - | - | CASSLVRGNEKLFF | TGTGCCAGCAGCTTAGTTAGGGGGAATGAAAAACTGTTTTTT
TRBJ2-1 | TRBV28 | - | TRBD2 | CASSRTSGRKEQFF | TGTGCCAGCAGTCGGACTAGCGGGAGGAAGGAGCAGTTCTTC
TRBJ2-1 | TRBV7-8 | - | - | CASSPFWRSEQFF | TGTGCCAGCAGCCCCTTTTGGAGGAGCGAGCAGTTCTTC
TRBJ2-5 | TRBV28 | - | TRBD1 | CASSPPGGRETQYF | TGTGCCAGCAGTCCCCCAGGGGGTAGGGAGACCCAGTACTTC
TRBJ2-7 | TRBV2 | - | - | CASSERQGYEQYF | TGTGCCAGCAGTGAACGGCAGGGTTACGAGCAGTACTTC
TRBJ2-7 | TRBV14 | - | TRBD1 | CASSLTSGTVYSYEQYF | TGTGCCAGCAGCCTGACCTCAGGGACAGTATACTCCTACGAGCAGTACTTC
TRBJ2-2 | TRBV25-1 | - | - | CASSGLGGNTGELFF | TGTGCCAGCAGCGGATTGGGAGGGAACACCGGGGAGCTGTTTTTT
TRBJ2-1 | TRBV29-1 | - | TRBD1 | CSVRPGTGSYNEQFF | TGCAGCGTCCGTCCCGGGACAGGCTCCTACAATGAGCAGTTCTTC